The entry below gives a single TCR beta chain sequence along with its context. The data are from a study of memory CD4+ T cells and cytomegalovirus serostatus. Single viable CD3+CD4+CD8-CD45RO+ cells were sorted as the memory CD4+ T cells. This CDR3 contains 13 residues. The germline V gene encodes CDR1 SGHTA and CDR2 FQGNSA. The J segment lost 5 bases and the V segment lost 5 bases, leaving 1 base of the junction unmatched. Measured with immunoSEQ multiplex PCR; TCRdb has only the in-frame clones, and not every one. The sample contains approximately 50,000 clones, about 80% of which appear only once.

The chain recombines TRBV7-2 with TRBJ2-2; TRBD1 matches at 8 bases. This TCR was recovered from an adult in good health and CMV-seropositive. The sequenced sample consisted of memory CD4+ T cells from blood. In DNA form, the CDR3 reads TGTGCCAGCAGCCGACAGGGGACCGGGGAGCTGTTTTTT. Its protein is CASSRQGTGELFF.